Reported below is one T cell receptor beta chain. Coverage ceases 3 residues before the CDR3 finishes, and the germline J gene fills in the end. The protocol was immunoSEQ multiplex PCR, while the TCRdb copy is restricted to in-frame clones and leaves out a portion. The sample includes under 50,000 clones. The data were taken from a study of T cells in women clearing cervical HPV infection. This CDR3 comprises 14 residues. The V and J ends lost 5 bases and 5 bases respectively, with 15 bases between them. CDR1 and CDR2 (germline): LNHDA, SQIVND (reference sequence). Sequencing was performed on blood buffy coat. This receptor was taken from a woman between 18 and 75 years old with a cervical HPV16 infection that either progressed to CIN3+ or cleared (not recorded which). The chain employs TRBV19 and TRBJ2-5; D remains ambiguous. CDR3 sequence reads: CASSSPGILETQYF. CDR3 DNA (partial): TGTGCCAGTAGTTCCCCAGGTATCTTGGAGACC.